Listed below are T cell receptor beta chains from one sample, sequenced in a study. From the RT-PCR reads, TCRdb called clonotypes with MiXCR, one entry per CDR3 protein. The sample shows hundreds of thousands of distinct CDR3 sequences, approximately 15% of them seen only once. The specimen sequenced was memory CD4+ T cells from blood. All receptors come from a female donor in good health, serving as a healthy control. Both conserved end residues are part of each CDR3. Each record gives: J gene, clone size, D gene, V gene, CDR3 protein, CDR3 DNA. D genes are given only for firm matches. Clone size is stated in some rows and not others, as once, few, many or a class when expanded.

J: TRBJ2-5
size: few
D: .
V: TRBV5-1
CDR3: CASSLVRAGGQETQYF
DNA: TGCGCCAGCAGCTTGGTTCGAGCAGGGGGGCAAGAGACCCAGTACTTC

J: TRBJ2-1
size: .
D: TRBD2
V: TRBV2
CDR3: CASNEKRGTFDEQFF
DNA: TGTGCCAGCAACGAAAAGCGGGGTACCTTCGATGAGCAGTTCTTC

J: TRBJ1-2
size: few
D: .
V: TRBV7-2
CDR3: CASSLWVASGYTF
DNA: TGTGCCAGCAGCTTATGGGTAGCCAGTGGCTACACCTTC

J: TRBJ2-1
size: many
D: TRBD2
V: TRBV6-5
CDR3: CASSRAGAYNEQFF
DNA: TGTGCCAGCAGTCGAGCGGGGGCATACAATGAGCAGTTCTTC

J: TRBJ1-4
size: .
D: .
V: TRBV24-1
CDR3: CATRSATNEKLFF
DNA: TGTGCCACCAGAAGCGCAACTAATGAAAAACTGTTTTTT

J: TRBJ2-5
size: .
D: .
V: TRBV2
CDR3: CASSGHSHQYF
DNA: TGTGCCAGCAGTGGGCACAGCCACCAGTACTTC

J: TRBJ2-1
size: few
D: .
V: TRBV2
CDR3: CASRADPYNEQFF
DNA: TGTGCCAGCAGAGCCGATCCCTACAATGAGCAGTTCTTC

J: TRBJ2-1
size: .
D: .
V: TRBV27
CDR3: CASSPTKDSREQFF
DNA: TGTGCCAGCAGTCCAACCAAGGACAGCCGTGAGCAGTTCTTC

J: TRBJ2-2
size: many
D: .
V: TRBV14
CDR3: CASSHVGSMNTGELFF
DNA: TGTGCCAGCAGCCACGTCGGTTCGATGAACACCGGGGAGCTGTTTTTT

J: TRBJ2-1
size: many
D: .
V: TRBV6-5
CDR3: CASSYGAGRREQFF
DNA: TGTGCCAGCAGTTACGGTGCGGGACGGAGGGAGCAGTTCTTC

J: TRBJ1-2
size: many
D: TRBD1
V: TRBV29-1
CDR3: CSVGAGGIYGYTF
DNA: TGCAGCGTTGGCGCAGGGGGCATCTATGGCTACACCTTC

J: TRBJ1-2
size: many
D: .
V: TRBV6-5
CDR3: CASSRTVRYGYTF
DNA: TGTGCCAGCAGCCGGACAGTGCGCTATGGCTACACCTTC